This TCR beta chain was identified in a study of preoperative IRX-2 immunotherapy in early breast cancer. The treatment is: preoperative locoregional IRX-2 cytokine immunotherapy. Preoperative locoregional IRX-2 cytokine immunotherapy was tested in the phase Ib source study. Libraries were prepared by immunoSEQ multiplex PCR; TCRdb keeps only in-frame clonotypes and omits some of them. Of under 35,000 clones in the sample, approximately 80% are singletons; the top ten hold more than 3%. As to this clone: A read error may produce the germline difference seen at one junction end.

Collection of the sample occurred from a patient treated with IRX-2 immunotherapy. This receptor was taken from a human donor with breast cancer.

CDR3 sequence reads: CAISLTGGAMETQYF. The CDR3 DNA is TGTGCCATCAGTCTGACAGGGGGCGCGATGGAGACCCAGTACTTC. The rearrangement joins TRBV6-8 to TRBJ2-5; 10 bases align to TRBD1. The germline V gene has CDR1 MNHGY and CDR2 SAAAGT. CDR3 length: 15 amino acids.